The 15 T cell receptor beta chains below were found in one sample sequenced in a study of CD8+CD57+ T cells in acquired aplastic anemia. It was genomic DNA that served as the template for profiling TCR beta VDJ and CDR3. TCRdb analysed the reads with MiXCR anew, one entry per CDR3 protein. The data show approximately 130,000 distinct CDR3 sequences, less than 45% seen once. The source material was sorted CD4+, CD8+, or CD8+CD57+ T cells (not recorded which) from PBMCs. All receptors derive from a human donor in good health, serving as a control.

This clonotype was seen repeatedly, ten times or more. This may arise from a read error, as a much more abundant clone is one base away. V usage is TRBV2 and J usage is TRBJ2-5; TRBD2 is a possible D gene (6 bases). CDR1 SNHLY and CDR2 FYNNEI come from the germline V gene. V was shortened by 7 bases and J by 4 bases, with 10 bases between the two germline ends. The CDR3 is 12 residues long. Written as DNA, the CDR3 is TGTGCCAGCACGGGACTGTCAGAGACCCAGTACTTC. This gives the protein CASTGLSETQYF.

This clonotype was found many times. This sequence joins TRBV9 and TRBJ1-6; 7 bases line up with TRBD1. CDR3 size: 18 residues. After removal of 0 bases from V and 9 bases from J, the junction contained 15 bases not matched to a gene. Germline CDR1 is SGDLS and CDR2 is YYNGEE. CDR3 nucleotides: TGTGCCAGCAGCGTAGGAGGAGGAGGGGGCGCCAGGTTTTCACCCCTCCACTTT. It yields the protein CASSVGGGGGARFSPLHF. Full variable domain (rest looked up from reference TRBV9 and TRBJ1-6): DSGVTQTPKHLITATGQRVTLRCSPRSGDLSVYWYQQSLDQGLQFLIQYYNGEERAKGNILERFSAQQFPDLHSELNLSSLELGDSALYFCASSVGGGGGARFSPLHFGNGTRLTVT.

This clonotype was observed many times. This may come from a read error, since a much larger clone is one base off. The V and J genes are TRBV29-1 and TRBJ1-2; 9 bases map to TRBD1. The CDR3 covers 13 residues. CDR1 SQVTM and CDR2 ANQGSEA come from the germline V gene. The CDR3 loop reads CSASDRGHYGYAF. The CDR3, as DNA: TGCAGCGCTTCGGACAGGGGCCACTATGGCTACGCCTTC.

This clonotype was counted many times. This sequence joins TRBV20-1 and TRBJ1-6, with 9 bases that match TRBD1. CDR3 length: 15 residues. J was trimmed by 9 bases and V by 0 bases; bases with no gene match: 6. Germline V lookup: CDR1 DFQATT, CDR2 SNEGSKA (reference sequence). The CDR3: CSARDRDRESSPLHF. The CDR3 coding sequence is TGCAGTGCTAGAGATCGGGACAGGGAGAGTTCACCCCTCCACTTT.

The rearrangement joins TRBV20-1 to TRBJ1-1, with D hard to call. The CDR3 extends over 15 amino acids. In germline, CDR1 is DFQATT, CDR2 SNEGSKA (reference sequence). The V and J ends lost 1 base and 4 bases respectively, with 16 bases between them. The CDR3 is CSARGQKTVTTEAFF. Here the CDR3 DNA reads TGCAGTGCTAGAGGGCAAAAAACAGTCACCACTGAAGCTTTCTTT.

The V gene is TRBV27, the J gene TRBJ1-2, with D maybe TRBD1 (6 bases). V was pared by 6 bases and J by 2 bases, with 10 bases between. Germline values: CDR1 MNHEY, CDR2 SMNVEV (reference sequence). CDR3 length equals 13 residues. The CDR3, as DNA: TGTGCCAGCAGCCGGGACAAAAACTATGGCTACACCTTC. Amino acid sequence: CASSRDKNYGYTF.

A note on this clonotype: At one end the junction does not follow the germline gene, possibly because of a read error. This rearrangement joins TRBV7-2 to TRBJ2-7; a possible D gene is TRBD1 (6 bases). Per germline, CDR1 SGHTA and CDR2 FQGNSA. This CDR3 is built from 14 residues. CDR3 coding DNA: TGTGCCAGCAGCCCGCAAACAGGGTCCTCCGAGCAGTACTTC. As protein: CASSPQTGSSEQYF.

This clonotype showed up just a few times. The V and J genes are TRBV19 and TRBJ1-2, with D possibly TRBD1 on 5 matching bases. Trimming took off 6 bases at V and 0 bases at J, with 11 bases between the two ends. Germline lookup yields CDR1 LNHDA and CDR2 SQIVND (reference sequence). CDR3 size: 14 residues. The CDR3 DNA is TGTGCCAGTAGGGGGGACGTCTCTAACTATGGCTACACCTTC. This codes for CASRGDVSNYGYTF. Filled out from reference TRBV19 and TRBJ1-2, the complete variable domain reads DGGITQSPKYLFRKEGQNVTLSCEQNLNHDAMYWYRQDPGQGLRLIYYSQIVNDFQKGDIAEGYSVSREKKESFPLTVTSAQKNPTAFYLCASRGDVSNYGYTFGSGTRLTVV.

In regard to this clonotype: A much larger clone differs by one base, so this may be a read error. The CDR3 DNA reads as TGCGCCTATACCATCGACACTGAAGCTCTCTTT. Translated: CAYTIDTEALF. The V and J genes are TRBV5-1 and TRBJ1-1; D gene ambiguous. Per the germline V gene, CDR1 is SGHRS and CDR2 is YFSETQ. The CDR3 spans 11 residues.

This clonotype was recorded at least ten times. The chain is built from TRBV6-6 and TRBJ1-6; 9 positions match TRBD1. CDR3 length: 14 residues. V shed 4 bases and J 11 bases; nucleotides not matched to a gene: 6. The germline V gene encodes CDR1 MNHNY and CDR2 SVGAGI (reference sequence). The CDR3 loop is CASSSTGGRTPLHF. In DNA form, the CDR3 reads TGTGCCAGCAGTTCTACAGGGGGCAGAACACCCCTCCACTTT.

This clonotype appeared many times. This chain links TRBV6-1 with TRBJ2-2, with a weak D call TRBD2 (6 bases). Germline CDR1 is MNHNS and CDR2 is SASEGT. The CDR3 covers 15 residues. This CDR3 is CASARDAANTGELFF. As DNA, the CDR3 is TGTGCTAGCGCGCGGGACGCCGCGAACACCGGGGAGCTGTTTTTT.

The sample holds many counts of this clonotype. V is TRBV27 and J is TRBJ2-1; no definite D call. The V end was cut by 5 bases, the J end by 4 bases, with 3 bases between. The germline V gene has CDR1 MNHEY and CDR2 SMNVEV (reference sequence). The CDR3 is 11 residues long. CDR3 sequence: CASSGYNEQFF. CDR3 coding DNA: TGTGCCAGCAGTGGATACAATGAGCAGTTCTTC.

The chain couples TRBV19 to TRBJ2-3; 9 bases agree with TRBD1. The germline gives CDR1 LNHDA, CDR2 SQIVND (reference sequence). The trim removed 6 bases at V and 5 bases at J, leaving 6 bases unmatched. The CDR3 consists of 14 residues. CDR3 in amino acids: CASRDRGRGDTQYF. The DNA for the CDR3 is TGTGCCAGTAGGGACAGGGGAAGGGGAGATACGCAGTATTTT. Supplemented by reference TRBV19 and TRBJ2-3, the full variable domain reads DGGITQSPKYLFRKEGQNVTLSCEQNLNHDAMYWYRQDPGQGLRLIYYSQIVNDFQKGDIAEGYSVSREKKESFPLTVTSAQKNPTAFYLCASRDRGRGDTQYFGPGTRLTVL.

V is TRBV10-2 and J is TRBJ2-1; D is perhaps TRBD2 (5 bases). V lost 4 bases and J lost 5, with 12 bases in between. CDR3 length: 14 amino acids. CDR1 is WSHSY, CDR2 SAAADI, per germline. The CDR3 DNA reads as TGCGCCAGCAGTGTCGGACTCCCGGACAATGAGCAGTTCTTC. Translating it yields CASSVGLPDNEQFF.

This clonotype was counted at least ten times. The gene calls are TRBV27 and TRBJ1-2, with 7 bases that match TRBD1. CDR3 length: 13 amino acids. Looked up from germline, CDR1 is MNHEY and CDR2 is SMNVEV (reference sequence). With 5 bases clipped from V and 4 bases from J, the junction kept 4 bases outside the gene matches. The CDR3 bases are TGTGCCAGCAGTCCTACAGGGGCCTATGGCTACACCTTC. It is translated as CASSPTGAYGYTF.